This TCR beta chain derives from a study of T cell responses to AZD1222 COVID-19 vaccine. The CDR3 is 16 residues long. The V end lost 0 bases, the J end lost 3 bases, and 15 bases lay between the germline ends. CDR1 is SGHRS and CDR2 is YFSETQ in the germline V gene. Regarding the study as a whole: Spike-specific TCR depth and breadth grew after two AZD1222 doses. Across the whole spike, CD4 TCRs peaked at regions 160-218 and 743-854. Baseline antibody screening turned up just a handful of seropositive AZD1222 recipients.

Using immunoSEQ multiplex PCR, the repertoire was profiled, and TCRdb retains in-frame clones only, with some absent. The sample has about 86,000 clones; 88% are singletons. On this clone itself: Its antigen remains unidentified.

The genes are TRBV5-1 and TRBJ1-2, with D maybe TRBD1 (5 bases). The TCR originated in an adult in good health. This material consisted of peripheral blood, taken on day 0 of AZD1222 vaccination. The CDR3 nucleotides are TGCGCCAGCAGCTTGGAGTATAAGGGCAGGGACTATGGCTACACCTTC. Its protein is CASSLEYKGRDYGYTF.